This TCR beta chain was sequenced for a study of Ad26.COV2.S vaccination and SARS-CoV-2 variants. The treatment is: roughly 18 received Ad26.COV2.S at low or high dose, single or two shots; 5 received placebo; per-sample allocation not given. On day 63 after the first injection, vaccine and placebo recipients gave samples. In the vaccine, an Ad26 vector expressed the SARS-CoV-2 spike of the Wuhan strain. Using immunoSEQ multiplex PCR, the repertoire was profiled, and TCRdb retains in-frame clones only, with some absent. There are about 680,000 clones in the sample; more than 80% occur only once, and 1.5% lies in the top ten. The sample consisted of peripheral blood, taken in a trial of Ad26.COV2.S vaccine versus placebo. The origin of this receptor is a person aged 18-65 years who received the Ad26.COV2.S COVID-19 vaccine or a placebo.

The CDR3 sequence: CASRGDRGDNSPLHF. The CDR3, as DNA: TGTGCCAGCAGAGGCGACAGAGGGGATAATTCACCCCTCCACTTT. V gene TRBV6-4 combines with J gene TRBJ1-6, with D perhaps matching TRBD1 (5 bases). The germline V gene has CDR1 MRHNA and CDR2 SNTAGT. Trimming left V 6 bases short and J 5 bases short, with 14 bases between. The CDR3 is 15 amino acids.